This T cell receptor beta chain came from a study of shared T cell receptors in the human thymus. TCRdb's copy holds only in-frame clones and misses some; the assay was immunoSEQ multiplex PCR. The sample lists around 730,000 clones, 80% to 90% occurring once. The germline gives CDR1 MNHEY, CDR2 SVGAGI. The CDR3 runs to 14 residues. V dropped 7 bases and J dropped 3 bases, with 15 bases sitting between them. These records were also assigned to another study, of human thymus T cells. This second report adds: Infants served as donors; they were healthy and Finnish and were having corrective surgery for congenital heart defects. Corrective heart surgery yielded the resections from which the thymus tissue came. An apparent bias in V and J gene usage was seen in thymic and blood repertoires. Unrelated individuals had highly overlapping thymic repertoires, as reported in related research.

The J gene is TRBJ1-2, the V gene TRBV6-5; D is perhaps TRBD1 (5 bases). The sequence was obtained from a girl less than two years old with a congenital heart defect. The specimen sequenced was thymocytes. CDR3 DNA sequence: TGTGCCAGCACCCGTCCAGGGCTTGACTATGGCTACACCTTC. Protein sequence: CASTRPGLDYGYTF.